Below are 3 T cell receptor beta chains sequenced from a single sample in a study of vaccination effects on CD4 cells after COVID-19. Assay used: immunoSEQ multiplex PCR; TCRdb lists only in-frame clones, some missing. The profile shows 55,000 to 90,000 clones, 65% to 85% of them singletons. Antigens for these TCRs are unknown. Viral peptide pools were used in the ViraFEST assay to expand antigen-specific CD4+ T cells, and sequencing came afterward. It was after around eleven days of culture that CD4+ T cells were isolated. PCR confirmed that the person was infected with SARS-CoV-2 between March and December 2020. The sequencing used CD4+ T cells from PBMCs cultured with HIV peptides, collected before COVID-19 vaccination. Subset given: HIV-1 Nef peptide pool negative control/reference culture. All receptors come from a human donor who had a prior SARS-CoV-2 infection.

The chain recombines TRBV5-1 with TRBJ2-1; 7 nucleotides match TRBD1. Germline CDR1 SGHRS, CDR2 YFSETQ. The CDR3 spans 14 residues. The V and J ends lost 0 bases and 4 bases, in that order; junction bases with no gene match: 1. The CDR3 bases are TGCGCCAGCAGCTTGGGGACAGGATACAATGAGCAGTTCTTC. Translated: CASSLGTGYNEQFF. Full variable domain (rest looked up from reference TRBV5-1 and TRBJ2-1): KAGVTQTPRYLIKTRGQQVTLSCSPISGHRSVSWYQQTPGQGLQFLFEYFSETQRNKGNFPGRFSGRQFSNSRSEMNVSTLELGDSALYLCASSLGTGYNEQFFGPGTRLTVL.

V gene TRBV30 combines with J gene TRBJ2-7; D is unclear. The germline gives CDR1 GTSNPN, CDR2 SVGIG (reference sequence). The CDR3 is 13 residues long. The V gene lost 5 bases and the J gene lost 2 bases, with 13 bases spanning the gap. CDR3 DNA: TGTGCCTGGTGTTCGGGTAGGACCTACGAGCAGTACTTC. Its translation is CAWCSGRTYEQYF.

This clone was observed a few times. This chain joins TRBV30 and TRBJ1-6, with 7 bases aligning to TRBD1. CDR1 and CDR2 from the germline V gene are GTSNPN and SVGIG (reference sequence). The ends lost 5 bases at V and 5 bases at J; junction bases unmatched: 0. The CDR3 totals 12 residues. CDR3 DNA sequence: TGTGCCTGGGACAGGGATAATTCACCCCTCCACTTT. It yields the protein CAWDRDNSPLHF. Full variable domain (remainder filled in from reference TRBV30 and TRBJ1-6): SQTIHQWPATLVQPVGSPLSLECTVEGTSNPNLYWYRQAAGRGLQLLFYSVGIGQISSEVPQNLSASRPQDRQFILSSKKLLLSDSGFYLCAWDRDNSPLHFGNGTRLTVT.